The T cell receptor (beta chain) under discussion was sequenced for a study of shared clonotypes between healthy human individuals (dated by TCRdb to the early 2020s). Notes on the research overall: The cohort included three men and two women between 18 and 49 years of age. To estimate repertoire size and how much clonotypes are shared between individuals, the study performed deep sequencing of blood TCR repertoires from a few healthy adults. For each donor, CD4 naive and CD4 memory were each given three plates, CD8 naive was given two plates, and CD8 memory was given one plate. To increase sequencing depth and limit assay-specific biases, TCR repertoire library preparation and sequencing were carried out by different laboratories using diverse techniques. Between about 0.94 and 8.9 billion PBMCs per donor were obtained by leukapheresis. What the authors observed across the whole study: Only blood was sampled, and tissue TCR repertoires likely differ from those in blood. Pairwise subsampling led to the expectation that sequencing depth would affect the degree of clonotype sharing among donors. Estimated clonotype richness was generally larger for naive than for memory subsets. Rarefaction of sorted-subset datasets indicated incomplete sequencing despite the large sequencing depth. Compared with non-shared clonotypes, clonotypes shared by all four sorted-subset donors had higher generation probabilities. Across a handful of donors, around 5% of naive CD4, 3.5% of naive CD8, around 2.5% of memory CD4, and roughly 0.4% of memory CD8 clonotypes were shared. Because the study included only a small number of donors, the genetic and exposure-history diversity represented was limited.

The donors were healthy, HIV-negative adults who had no recently reported acute infections or vaccinations. All donors were Caucasian adults living in Nashville, Tennessee, USA. Magnetic negative selection was used to enrich CD4+ T cells, after which naive cells were positively selected on CD45RA and the negative fraction became the memory subset. After blood collection by leukapheresis, PBMCs were isolated using Ficoll-Histopaque density gradient centrifugation and then cryopreserved in the vapor phase of liquid nitrogen. Analytical flow cytometry was used to check the purity and quantity of each magnetically sorted T cell population. Genomic DNA was isolated from every sorted fraction and measured by UV absorbance on a Nanodrop 2000c. Using the deep immunoSEQ assay, TCR CDR3 regions were amplified from genomic DNA by multiplex PCR. Extracted genomic DNA from each cell subset was spread evenly across all wells of several immunoSEQ 96-well plates, with each plate serving as a replicate. For sorted subsets, each replicate PCR was loaded with around 220 ng genomic DNA, equivalent to 30,000 or so T cell genomes. Purified libraries were measured with a Qubit 3.0 fluorometer, size-checked on a Bioanalyzer 2100, and measured again with the KAPA Library Quantification kit. A separate single-read 150-cycle Illumina NextSeq 550 flow cell was used to sequence each immunoSEQ 96-well plate. Turning to the authors' computational methods: Because the immunoSEQ output included only junctional sequences and no quality scores, the filtering could not be the same as the filtering used for full-length reads. Sequences were annotated with PyIR, a Python wrapper for IgBLAST v1.9, using IMGT germline references to assign V/J genes and CDR3. Reads were filtered out if the reads had weak V/J assignments (E-value above 1e-6), no CDR3, stop codons, out-of-frame junctions, or ambiguous translated residues. V3J clonotypes were defined by identical inferred V gene, J gene, and CDR3 amino acid sequence. To compute the percentage overlap between repertoires, the number of shared unique clonotypes was divided by the size of the smaller repertoire. Richness of each repertoire was evaluated using RTK rarefaction, the Chao1 estimator, and Recon v2.1 estimates of unobserved clonotypes. Generation probabilities for all TCRbeta clonotypes obtained by the gDNA method from several donors were computed using OLGA. TCRdb limited this immuneACCESS table to in-frame rearrangements with V and J called. A share of clones is missing; checked studies link under half to unresolved V genes, and the rest is unexplained. V, J and clone size derive from that table, while D and trimming were established from the DNA sequence. The sample table lists some 500,000 clones, 90% to 96% of them with a count of one. About 0.057% of the sample is held by the ten biggest clonotypes.

To note about this clone: Its binding antigen is unknown. Within one base of it there is no much larger clone, and no base qualities were kept.

Counted from cysteine to phenylalanine, this CDR3 has 16 amino acids. Just CDR3 DNA is preserved here, 48 bases in frame from base 1. Trimming costs V 1 base and J 0 bases, and their ends lie 9 bases apart. In the germline V gene, CDR1 corresponds to LGHNA and CDR2 to YNFKEQ. The chain couples TRBV4-2 to TRBJ1-4; no confident D gene assignment can be made. Sequencing was done on a sample of naive CD4+ T cells sorted from blood. Reading the label with the study, this specimen's cell subset or site is: CD45RA+ positively selected. The source of this sequence is a woman aged 30 to 39 in good health. The CDR3 loop reads CASSQVPPATNEKLFF. The bases are TGTGCCAGCAGCCAAGTACCACCTGCAACTAATGAAAAACTGTTTTTT.